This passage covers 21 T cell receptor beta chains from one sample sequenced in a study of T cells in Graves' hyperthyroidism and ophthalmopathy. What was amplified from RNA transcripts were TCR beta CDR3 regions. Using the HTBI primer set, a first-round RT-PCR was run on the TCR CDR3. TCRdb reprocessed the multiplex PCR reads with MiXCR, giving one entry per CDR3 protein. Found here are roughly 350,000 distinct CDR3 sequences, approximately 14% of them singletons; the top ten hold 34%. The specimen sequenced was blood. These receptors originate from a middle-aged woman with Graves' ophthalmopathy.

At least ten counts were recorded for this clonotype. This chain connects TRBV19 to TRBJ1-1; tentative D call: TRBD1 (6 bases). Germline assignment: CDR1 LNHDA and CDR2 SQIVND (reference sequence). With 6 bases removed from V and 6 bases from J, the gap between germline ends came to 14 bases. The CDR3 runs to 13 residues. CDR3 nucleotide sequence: TGTGCCAGTAGAAACGACAGGCGATCTGAAGCTTTCTTT. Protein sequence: CASRNDRRSEAFF.

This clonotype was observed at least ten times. DNA of the CDR3: TGTGCCACAGGGCCCGGGGATCTCTACGAGCAGTACTTC. It translates to CATGPGDLYEQYF. The chain uses TRBV10-3 and TRBJ2-7; D may match TRBD1 or TRBD2 (5 bases each). The germline V and J ends were trimmed by 10 bases and 3 bases, with 16 bases remaining between them. The CDR3 loop spans 13 amino acids. The germline V gene has CDR1 ENHRY and CDR2 SYGVKD.

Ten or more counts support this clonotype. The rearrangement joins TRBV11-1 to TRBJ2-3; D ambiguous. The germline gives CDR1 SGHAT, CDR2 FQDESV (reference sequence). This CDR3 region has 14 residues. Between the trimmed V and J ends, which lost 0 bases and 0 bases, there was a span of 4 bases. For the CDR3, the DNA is TGTGCCAGCAGCTTAGCCTCTAGCACAGATACGCAGTATTTT. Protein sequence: CASSLASSTDTQYF.

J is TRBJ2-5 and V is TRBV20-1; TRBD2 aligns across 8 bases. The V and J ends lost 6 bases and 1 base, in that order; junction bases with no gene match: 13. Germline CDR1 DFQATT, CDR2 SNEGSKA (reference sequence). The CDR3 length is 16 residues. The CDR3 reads CSASPLQRGPQETQYF. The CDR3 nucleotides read TGCAGTGCAAGTCCCCTCCAGCGGGGGCCCCAAGAGACCCAGTACTTC.

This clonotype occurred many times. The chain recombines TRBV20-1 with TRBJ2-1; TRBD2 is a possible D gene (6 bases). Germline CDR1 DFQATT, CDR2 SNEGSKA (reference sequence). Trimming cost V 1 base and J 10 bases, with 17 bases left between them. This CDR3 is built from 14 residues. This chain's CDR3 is CSARVWRGPGEQFF. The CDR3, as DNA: TGCAGTGCTAGAGTCTGGCGGGGCCCGGGGGAGCAGTTCTTC.

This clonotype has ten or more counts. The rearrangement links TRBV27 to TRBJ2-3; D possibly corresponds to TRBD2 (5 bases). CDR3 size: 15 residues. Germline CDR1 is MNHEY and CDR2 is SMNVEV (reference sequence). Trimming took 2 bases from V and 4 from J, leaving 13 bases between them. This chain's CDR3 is CASSLRDGSSDTQYF. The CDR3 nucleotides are TGTGCCAGCAGTTTACGGGATGGGTCGTCAGATACGCAGTATTTT.

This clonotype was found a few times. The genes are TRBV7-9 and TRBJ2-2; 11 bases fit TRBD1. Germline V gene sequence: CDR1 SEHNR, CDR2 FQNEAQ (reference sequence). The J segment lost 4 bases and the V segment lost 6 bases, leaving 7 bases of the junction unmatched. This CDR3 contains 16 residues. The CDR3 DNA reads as TGTGCCAGCAGTTTTCGGACAGGGGGCTTCACCGGGGAGCTGTTTTTT. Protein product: CASSFRTGGFTGELFF.

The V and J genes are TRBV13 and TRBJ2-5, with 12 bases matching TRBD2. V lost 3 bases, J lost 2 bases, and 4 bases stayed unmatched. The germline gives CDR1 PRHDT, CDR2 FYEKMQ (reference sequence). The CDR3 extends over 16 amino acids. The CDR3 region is CASSLRLAGGQETQYF. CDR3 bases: TGTGCCAGCAGCTTGCGGCTAGCGGGGGGGCAAGAGACCCAGTACTTC.

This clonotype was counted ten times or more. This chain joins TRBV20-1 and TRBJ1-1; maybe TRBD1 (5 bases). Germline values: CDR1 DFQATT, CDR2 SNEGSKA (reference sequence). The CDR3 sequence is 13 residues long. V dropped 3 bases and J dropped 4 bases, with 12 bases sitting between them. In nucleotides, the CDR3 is TGCAGTGCTAGGAGGGCGGGGGGCACTGAAGCTTTCTTT. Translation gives CSARRAGGTEAFF.

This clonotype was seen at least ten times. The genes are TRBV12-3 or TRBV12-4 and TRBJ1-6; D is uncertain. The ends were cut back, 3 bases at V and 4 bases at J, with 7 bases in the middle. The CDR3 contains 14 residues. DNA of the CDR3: TGTGCCAGCAGTTTGAACAGATATAATTCACCCCTCCACTTT. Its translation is CASSLNRYNSPLHF.

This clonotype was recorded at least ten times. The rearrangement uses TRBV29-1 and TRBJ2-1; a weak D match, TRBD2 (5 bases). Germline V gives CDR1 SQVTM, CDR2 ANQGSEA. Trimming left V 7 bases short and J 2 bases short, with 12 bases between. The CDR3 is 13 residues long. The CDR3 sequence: CSAIPGTYNEQFF. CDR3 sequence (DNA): TGCAGCGCGATTCCGGGGACCTACAATGAGCAGTTCTTC.

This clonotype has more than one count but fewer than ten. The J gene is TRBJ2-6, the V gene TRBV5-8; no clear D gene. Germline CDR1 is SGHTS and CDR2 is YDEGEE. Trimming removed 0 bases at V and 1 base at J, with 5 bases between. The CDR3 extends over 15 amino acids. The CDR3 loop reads CASSLGQSGANVLTF. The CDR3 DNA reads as TGTGCCAGCAGCTTGGGACAATCTGGGGCCAACGTCCTGACTTTC.

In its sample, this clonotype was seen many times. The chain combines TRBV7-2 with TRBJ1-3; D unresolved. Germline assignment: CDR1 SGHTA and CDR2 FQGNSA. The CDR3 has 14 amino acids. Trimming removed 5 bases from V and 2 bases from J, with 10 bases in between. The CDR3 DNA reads TGTGCCAGCAGCCCACCCTCGCCTGGAAACACCATATATTTT. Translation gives CASSPPSPGNTIYF.

The CDR3 spells CASSIGGASGANVLTF. Written as DNA, the CDR3 is TGTGCCAGTAGTATAGGGGGGGCATCTGGGGCCAACGTCCTGACTTTC. The chain carries TRBV19 and TRBJ2-6; D may correspond to TRBD1 or TRBD2 (6 bases each). Trimming left V 1 base short and J 1 base short, with 8 bases between. The V gene's germline CDR1 is LNHDA and CDR2 SQIVND (reference sequence). This CDR3 has 16 residues.

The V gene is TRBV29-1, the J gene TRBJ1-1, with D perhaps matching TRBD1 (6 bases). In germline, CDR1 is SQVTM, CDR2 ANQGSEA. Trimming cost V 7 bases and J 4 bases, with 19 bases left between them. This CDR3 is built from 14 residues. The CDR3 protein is CSAWGQGEGTEAFF. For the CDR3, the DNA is TGCAGCGCTTGGGGGCAGGGTGAGGGCACTGAAGCTTTCTTT.

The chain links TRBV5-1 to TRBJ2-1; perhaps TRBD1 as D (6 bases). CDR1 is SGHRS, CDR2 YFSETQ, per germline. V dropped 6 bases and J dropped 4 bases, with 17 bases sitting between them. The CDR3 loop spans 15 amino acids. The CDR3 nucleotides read TGCGCCAGCAACTCTCAGGGGACCCAATACAATGAGCAGTTCTTC. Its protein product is CASNSQGTQYNEQFF.

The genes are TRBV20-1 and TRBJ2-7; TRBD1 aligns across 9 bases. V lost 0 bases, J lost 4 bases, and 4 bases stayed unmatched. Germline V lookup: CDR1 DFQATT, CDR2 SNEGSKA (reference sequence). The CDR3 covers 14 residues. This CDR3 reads CSAREGGQGYEQYF. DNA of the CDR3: TGCAGTGCTAGAGAAGGCGGACAGGGGTACGAGCAGTACTTC.

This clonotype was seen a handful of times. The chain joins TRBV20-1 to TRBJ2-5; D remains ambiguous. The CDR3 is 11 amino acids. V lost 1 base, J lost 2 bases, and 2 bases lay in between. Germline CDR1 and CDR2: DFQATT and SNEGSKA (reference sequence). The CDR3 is CSARVQETQYF. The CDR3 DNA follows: TGCAGTGCTAGAGTACAAGAGACCCAGTACTTC.

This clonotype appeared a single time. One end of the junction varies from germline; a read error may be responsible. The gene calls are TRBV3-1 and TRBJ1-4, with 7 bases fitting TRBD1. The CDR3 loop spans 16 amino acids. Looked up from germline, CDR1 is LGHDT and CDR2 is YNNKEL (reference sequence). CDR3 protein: CDSSHAQTGRNEKLFF. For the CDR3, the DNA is TGTGACAGCAGCCACGCTCAGACAGGGCGAAATGAAAAACTGTTTTTT.

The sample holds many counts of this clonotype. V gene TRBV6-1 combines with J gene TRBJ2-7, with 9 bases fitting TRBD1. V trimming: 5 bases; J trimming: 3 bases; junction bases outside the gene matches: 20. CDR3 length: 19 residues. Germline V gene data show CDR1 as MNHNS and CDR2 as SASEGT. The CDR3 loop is CASSRLMSGTGNSGYEQYF. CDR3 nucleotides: TGTGCCAGCAGTCGCCTTATGTCCGGGACAGGGAATTCGGGCTACGAGCAGTACTTC.

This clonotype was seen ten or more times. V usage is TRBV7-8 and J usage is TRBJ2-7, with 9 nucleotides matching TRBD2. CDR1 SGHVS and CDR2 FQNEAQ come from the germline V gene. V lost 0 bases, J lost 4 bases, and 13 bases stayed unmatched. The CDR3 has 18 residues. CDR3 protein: CASSLATLSAGGRYEQYF. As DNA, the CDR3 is TGTGCCAGCAGCTTAGCAACGTTATCGGCGGGAGGGCGGTACGAGCAGTACTTC.